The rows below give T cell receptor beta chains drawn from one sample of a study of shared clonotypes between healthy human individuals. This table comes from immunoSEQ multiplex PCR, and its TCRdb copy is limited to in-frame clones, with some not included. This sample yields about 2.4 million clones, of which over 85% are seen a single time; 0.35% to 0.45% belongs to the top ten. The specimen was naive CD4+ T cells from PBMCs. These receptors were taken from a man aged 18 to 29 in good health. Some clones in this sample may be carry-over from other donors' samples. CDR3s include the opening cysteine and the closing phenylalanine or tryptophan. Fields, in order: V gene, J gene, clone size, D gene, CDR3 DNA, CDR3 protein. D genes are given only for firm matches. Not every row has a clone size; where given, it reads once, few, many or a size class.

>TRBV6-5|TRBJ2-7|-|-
TGTGCCAGCAGTCGCCGGGGCCTCCCCTACGAGCAGTACTTC
CASSRRGLPYEQYF
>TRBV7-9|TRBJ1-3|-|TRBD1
TGTGCCAGCAGCTCGGGGACAGTCGTTGCGGATGACACCATATATTTT
CASSSGTVVADDTIYF
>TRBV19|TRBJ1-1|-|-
TGTGCCAGTAGTGAGGGTCTGGGATGGACTGAAGCTTTCTTT
CASSEGLGWTEAFF
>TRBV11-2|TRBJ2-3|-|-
TGTGCCAGCAGCCGAACTCAGGGGTACACAGATACGCAGTATTTT
CASSRTQGYTDTQYF
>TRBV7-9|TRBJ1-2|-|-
TGTGCCAGCAGCAAACTCGGGGGCTACACCTTC
CASSKLGGYTF
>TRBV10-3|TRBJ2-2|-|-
TGTGCCATGTCGAGCCAGGGTGGGAGCACCGGGGAGCTGTTTTTT
CAMSSQGGSTGELFF
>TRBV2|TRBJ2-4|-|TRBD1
TGTGCCAGCATAGGACAGGGTCCTTCTAAGGGCATTCAGTACTTC
CASIGQGPSKGIQYF
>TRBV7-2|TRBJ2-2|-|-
TGTGCCAGCAGCTTCGGCCGACTGAACACCGGGGAGCTGTTTTTT
CASSFGRLNTGELFF
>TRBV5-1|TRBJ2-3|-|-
TGCGCCAGCAGCTTGGCCTCTGAGGGGGATACGCAGTATTTT
CASSLASEGDTQYF
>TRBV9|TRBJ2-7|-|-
TGTGCCAGCAGCCCCCAGGTACAGGGTAATTACGAGCAGTACTTC
CASSPQVQGNYEQYF
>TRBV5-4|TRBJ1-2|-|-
TGTGCCAGCAGCTTAAGGAGGCCCGGGAGTCTTGGCTACACCTTC
CASSLRRPGSLGYTF
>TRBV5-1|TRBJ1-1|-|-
TGCGCCAGCAGGCGGGACGGGAACACTGAAGCTTTCTTT
CASRRDGNTEAFF
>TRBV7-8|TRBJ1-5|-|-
TGTGCCAGCAGCTTCTTTCAGCCCCAGCATTTT
CASSFFQPQHF
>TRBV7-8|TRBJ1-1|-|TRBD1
TGTGCCAGCAGCTTAGCGGGCAGGGGGATGGTTTTGTACACTGAAGCTTTCTTT
CASSLAGRGMVLYTEAFF
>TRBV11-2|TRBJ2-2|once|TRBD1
TGTGCCAGCAGCTTAGTTCGGCGGACAGGGCGCACCGGGGAGCTGTTTTTT
CASSLVRRTGRTGELFF
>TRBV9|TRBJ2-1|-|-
TGTGCCAGCAGCGTAGTGACTGGGTACAATGAGCAGTTCTTC
CASSVVTGYNEQFF
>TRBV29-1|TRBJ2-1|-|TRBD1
TGCAGCGCAACCGGGGGACAGGGGCGGAATGAGCAGTTCTTC
CSATGGQGRNEQFF
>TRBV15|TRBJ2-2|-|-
TGTGCCACCAGCAGCAGAAAGTGGCGGGAAGCCGGGGAGCTGTTTTTT
CATSSRKWREAGELFF
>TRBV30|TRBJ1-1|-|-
TGTGCCTGGACCACCTTCCACCGGAACACTGAAGCTTTCTTT
CAWTTFHRNTEAFF
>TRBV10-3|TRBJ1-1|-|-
TGTGCCATCAGTGAGTCGTTTGCAGATGAAGCTTTCTTT
CAISESFADEAFF
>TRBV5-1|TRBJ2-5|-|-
TGCGCCAGCAGCCTGGCGGGGCGAAGGGGAGAGACCCAGTACTTC
CASSLAGRRGETQYF
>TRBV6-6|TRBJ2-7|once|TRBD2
TGTGCCAGCAGAACTACTAGCGGGCCCTACGAGCAGTACTTC
CASRTTSGPYEQYF
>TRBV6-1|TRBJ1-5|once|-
TGTGCCAGCAGTTCCACAGGGCCCCTTAAATGGCCCCAGCATTTT
CASSSTGPLKWPQHF
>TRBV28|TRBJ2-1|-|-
TGTGCCAGCAGCCCATCCGTTTCCTACAATGAGCAGTTCTTC
CASSPSVSYNEQFF
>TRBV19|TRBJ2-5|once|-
TGTGCCAGTAGTATAGCAGAGACCCAGTACTTC
CASSIAETQYF
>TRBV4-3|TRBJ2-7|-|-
TGCGCCAGCAGCCAAGAGGGGGGACAGTCCTACGAGCAGTACTTC
CASSQEGGQSYEQYF
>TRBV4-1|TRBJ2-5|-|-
TGCGCCAGCAGCCTCAGGGGCAGGGAAGAGACCCAGTACTTC
CASSLRGREETQYF
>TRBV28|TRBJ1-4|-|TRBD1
TGTGCCAGCAGTCCACCAGGGGGCAGGGAAAAACTGTTTTTT
CASSPPGGREKLFF
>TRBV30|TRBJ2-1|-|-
TGTGCCTGGAGTGTTCTTGGGGTCAATGAGCAGTTCTTC
CAWSVLGVNEQFF
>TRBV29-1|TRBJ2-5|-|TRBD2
TGCAGCGCCTCCTTAGCGGGAGTGGGGGAGACCCAGTACTTC
CSASLAGVGETQYF
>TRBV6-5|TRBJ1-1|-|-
TGTGCCAGCGCACGCGGCGGAGACACTGAAGCTTTCTTT
CASARGGDTEAFF
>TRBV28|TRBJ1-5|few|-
TGTGCCAGCAGTCGACAGCAGGTTCGGCCCCAGCATTTT
CASSRQQVRPQHF
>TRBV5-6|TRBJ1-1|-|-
TGTGCCAGCAGCTTGAACAGGAACACTGAAGCTTTCTTT
CASSLNRNTEAFF
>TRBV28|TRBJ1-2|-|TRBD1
TGTGCCAGCAGCTCAGGGGGCACTAACTATGGCTACACCTTT
CASSSGGTNYGYTF
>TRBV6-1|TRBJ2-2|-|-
TGTGCCAGCATGAGTGGTTACGGAGCCGGGGAGCTGTTTTTT
CASMSGYGAGELFF
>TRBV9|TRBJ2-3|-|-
TGTGCCAGCAGCGGGAGGGGCAAAACAGATACGCAGTATTTT
CASSGRGKTDTQYF
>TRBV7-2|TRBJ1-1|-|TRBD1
TGTGCCAGCAGCCTACTGGGACAGGTTGTAGCTTTCTTT
CASSLLGQVVAFF
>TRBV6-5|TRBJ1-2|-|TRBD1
TGTGCCAGCAGTCCCCGGGGACAGGGGGCAAATGGCTACACCTTC
CASSPRGQGANGYTF
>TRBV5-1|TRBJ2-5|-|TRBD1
TGCGCCAGCAGCAACCAGGGGGCGATGCAAGAGACCCAGTACTTC
CASSNQGAMQETQYF
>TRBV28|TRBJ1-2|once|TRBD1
TGTGCCAGCAGGCGGAAGGGACAGGCTTATGGTATATCTTACTATGGCTACACCTTC
CASRRKGQAYGISYYGYTF
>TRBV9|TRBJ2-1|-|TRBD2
TGTGCCAGCAGCGACATCTATAGCGGGGGAAATGAGCAGTTCTTC
CASSDIYSGGNEQFF
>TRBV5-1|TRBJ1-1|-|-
TGCGCCAGCAGTTCCGGCGCAGTAGTGGGCACTGAAGCTTTCTTT
CASSSGAVVGTEAFF
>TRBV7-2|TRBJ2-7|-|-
TGTGCCAGCAGCCGCCTCTTCCGGGACTCTTACGAGCAGTACTTC
CASSRLFRDSYEQYF